Following are 17 T cell receptor beta chains from one sample sequenced in a study of Tregs in tolerant kidney transplant recipients. Libraries were prepared by immunoSEQ multiplex PCR; TCRdb keeps only in-frame clonotypes and omits some of them. The sample contains roughly 250,000 clones, roughly 80% of which appear only once. The sequenced sample consisted of CD4+ T cells from blood. These TCRs come from a human donor in good health.

This chain uses TRBV7-2 with TRBJ2-7; D is unclear. Trimming shortened V by 2 bases and J by 1 base, and 9 bases separated the two germline ends. Per the germline V gene, CDR1 is SGHTA and CDR2 is FQGNSA. CDR3 length: 14 amino acids. The CDR3 spells CASSLTHASYEQYF. The DNA for the CDR3 is TGTGCCAGCAGCTTAACCCACGCATCCTACGAGCAGTACTTC.

The chain couples TRBV6-5 to TRBJ2-7; D might be TRBD1 (8 bases). V was cut by 2 bases and J by 6 bases, with 14 bases left in between. Germline values: CDR1 MNHEY, CDR2 SVGAGI. The CDR3 is 14 amino acids. The CDR3 nucleotides are TGTGCCAGCAGTTACAACAGGGGGGGAGGCGAGCAGTACTTC. It translates to CASSYNRGGGEQYF.

Points on this clone: Distinct nucleotide sequences in the sample also encode this CDR3. CDR3 amino acids: CASRRGLAGETQYF. Here the CDR3 DNA reads TGTGCCAGCAGGAGGGGGTTGGCTGGAGAGACCCAGTACTTC. The chain is built from TRBV6-1 and TRBJ2-5, with D perhaps matching TRBD1 (6 bases). Germline V gene data show CDR1 as MNHNS and CDR2 as SASEGT. The CDR3 sequence is 14 residues long. V gave up 6 bases and J gave up 4 bases, with 15 bases separating them.

The chain uses TRBV5-6 and TRBJ2-5; D gene uncertain. V was shortened by 0 bases and J by 2 bases, with 5 bases between the two germline ends. Germline loops: CDR1 SGHDT, CDR2 YYEEEE. CDR3 size: 13 residues. The CDR3 region is CASSLGLQETQYF. CDR3 DNA sequence: TGTGCCAGCAGCTTGGGACTTCAAGAGACCCAGTACTTC.

This clone was recorded a few times. The J gene is TRBJ1-2, the V gene TRBV5-1; 7 nucleotides line up with TRBD1. V lost 0 bases, J lost 5 bases, and 10 bases stayed unmatched. The germline gives CDR1 SGHRS, CDR2 YFSETQ. This CDR3 has 16 residues. The CDR3: CASSLVGDRLDYGYTF. CDR3 bases: TGCGCCAGCAGCTTGGTGGGGGACAGACTAGATTATGGCTACACCTTC.

J is TRBJ2-2 and V is TRBV6-5; 8 bases line up with TRBD1. Trimming at V came to 0 bases and at J to 4 bases, leaving 1 base not matched to a gene. The CDR3 loop spans 15 amino acids. Germline CDR1 reads MNHEY; CDR2 reads SVGAGI. The CDR3 coding sequence is TGTGCCAGCAGTTACTCGGGACAGGCCACCGGGGAGCTGTTTTTT. Amino acids: CASSYSGQATGELFF.

The CDR3 loop reads CASSATSGEQETQYF. The CDR3 DNA reads TGTGCCAGTAGCGCGACTAGCGGGGAACAAGAGACCCAGTACTTC. J is TRBJ2-5 and V is TRBV19; 11 nucleotides align to TRBD2. J gave up 2 bases and V 6 bases, and 5 bases lay outside the gene matches. The CDR3 runs to 15 residues. Germline-derived CDR1 and CDR2 are LNHDA and SQIVND (reference sequence).

The rearrangement links TRBV5-4 to TRBJ2-3; 12 nucleotides align to TRBD2. The CDR3 is 16 amino acids. V gave up 7 bases and J gave up 4 bases; unmatched junction bases: 10. CDR1 is SGHNT, CDR2 YYREEE, per germline (reference sequence). The CDR3, as DNA: TGTGCCAGCCGATCCGGACTAGCGGGATCCCCAGATACGCAGTATTTT. It codes for CASRSGLAGSPDTQYF. Variable domain in full (rest from reference TRBV5-4 and TRBJ2-3): ETGVTQSPTHLIKTRGQQVTLRCSSQSGHNTVSWYQQALGQGPQFIFQYYREEENGRGNFPPRFSGLQFPNYSSELNVNALELDDSALYLCASRSGLAGSPDTQYFGPGTRLTVL.

This chain connects TRBV19 to TRBJ2-7; D unresolved. This CDR3 contains 11 residues. Germline V gene sequence: CDR1 LNHDA, CDR2 SQIVND (reference sequence). The V and J ends lost 5 bases and 4 bases respectively, with 6 bases between them. The CDR3 region is CASSSLYEQYF. CDR3 sequence (DNA): TGTGCCAGTAGTTCACTTTACGAGCAGTACTTC. The full variable domain, completed using reference TRBV19 and TRBJ2-7, is DGGITQSPKYLFRKEGQNVTLSCEQNLNHDAMYWYRQDPGQGLRLIYYSQIVNDFQKGDIAEGYSVSREKKESFPLTVTSAQKNPTAFYLCASSSLYEQYFGPGTRLTVT.

The chain recombines TRBV2 with TRBJ2-3, with D unclear. CDR1 SNHLY and CDR2 FYNNEI come from the germline V gene. Trimming stripped 5 bases from V and 3 bases from J, with 6 bases between. This CDR3 is built from 12 residues. In DNA form, the CDR3 reads TGTGCCAGCAGTTATGGGACAGATACGCAGTATTTT. This sequence encodes CASSYGTDTQYF. Drawing the rest from reference TRBV2 and TRBJ2-3, the complete variable domain is EPEVTQTPSHQVTQMGQEVILRCVPISNHLYFYWYRQILGQKVEFLVSFYNNEISEKSEIFDDQFSVERPDGSNFTLKIRSTKLEDSAMYFCASSYGTDTQYFGPGTRLTVL.

This clone has only one observation. This chain uses TRBV7-8 with TRBJ2-5, with 7 bases fitting TRBD1. The ends lost 5 bases at V and 2 bases at J; junction bases unmatched: 5. Germline V gives CDR1 SGHVS, CDR2 FQNEAQ. CDR3 length: 14 amino acids. CDR3 loop: CASSLGTVQETQYF. The CDR3 region has the DNA TGTGCCAGCAGCCTTGGGACAGTACAAGAGACCCAGTACTTC.

The chain joins TRBV30 to TRBJ1-4; D not resolved. Trimming shortened V by 2 bases and J by 6 bases, and 7 bases separated the two germline ends. The CDR3 is made up of 12 amino acids. Per germline, CDR1 GTSNPN and CDR2 SVGIG (reference sequence). CDR3 nucleotide sequence: TGTGCCTGGAGTACGGGGTATGAAAAACTGTTTTTT. Translating gives CAWSTGYEKLFF.

CDR3 residues: CASSRSSGVSRGYTF. CDR3 DNA: TGTGCCAGCAGCCGATCAAGCGGCGTGTCTCGCGGCTACACCTTC. This rearrangement joins TRBV7-8 to TRBJ1-2; no definite D call. CDR1 is SGHVS and CDR2 is FQNEAQ in the germline V gene. The V gene lost 5 bases and the J gene lost 8 bases, with 21 bases spanning the gap. This CDR3 has 15 amino acids. Variable domain in full (rest from reference TRBV7-8 and TRBJ1-2): GAGVSQSPRYKVAKRGQDVALRCDPISGHVSLFWYQQALGQGPEFLTYFQNEAQLDKSGLPSDRFFAERPEGSVSTLKIQRTQQEDSAVYLCASSRSSGVSRGYTFGSGTRLTVV.

The chain recombines TRBV10-1 with TRBJ2-3, with no clear D. Germline V lookup: CDR1 WNHNN, CDR2 SYGVQD (reference sequence). V was pared by 2 bases and J by 4 bases, with 13 bases between. The CDR3 covers 15 residues. The CDR3 loop is CASSEKGNFADTQYF. CDR3 in DNA: TGCGCCAGCAGTGAGAAGGGTAATTTCGCAGATACGCAGTATTTT.

V usage is TRBV5-1 and J usage is TRBJ1-2; TRBD1 matches 8 bases. With V trimmed by 4 bases and J by 7 bases, 12 bases remained unmatched. Germline-derived CDR1 and CDR2 are SGHRS and YFSETQ. This CDR3 is 15 amino acids long. CDR3 coding DNA: TGCGCCAGCAGCCTATCGGACAGGGCAGCGCGTGGCTACACCTTC. Protein: CASSLSDRAARGYTF. Full variable domain (rest looked up from reference TRBV5-1 and TRBJ1-2): KAGVTQTPRYLIKTRGQQVTLSCSPISGHRSVSWYQQTPGQGLQFLFEYFSETQRNKGNFPGRFSGRQFSNSRSEMNVSTLELGDSALYLCASSLSDRAARGYTFGSGTRLTVV.

The chain is built from TRBV5-1 and TRBJ2-7; 7 bases map to TRBD1. CDR3 length: 15 residues. Germline V gives CDR1 SGHRS, CDR2 YFSETQ. The J segment lost 2 bases and the V segment lost 4 bases, leaving 9 bases of the junction unmatched. As DNA, the CDR3 is TGCGCCAGCAGCCCGCGACAGGGAAATACCTACGAGCAGTACTTC. Translating gives CASSPRQGNTYEQYF.

The J gene is TRBJ1-4, the V gene TRBV25-1, with D possibly TRBD1 on 5 matching bases. Germline loops: CDR1 MGHDK, CDR2 SYGVNS. There are 14 residues in the CDR3. V was pared by 6 bases and J by 3 bases, with 11 bases between. The CDR3 DNA reads as TGTGCCAGCAGAGTGGGGGGAGCTAATGAAAAACTGTTTTTT. It specifies CASRVGGANEKLFF. The whole variable domain, remainder taken from reference TRBV25-1 and TRBJ1-4, is EADIYQTPRYLVIGTGKKITLECSQTMGHDKMYWYQQDPGMELHLIHYSYGVNSTEKGDLSSESTVSRIRTEHFPLTLESARPSHTSQYLCASRVGGANEKLFFGSGTQLSVL.